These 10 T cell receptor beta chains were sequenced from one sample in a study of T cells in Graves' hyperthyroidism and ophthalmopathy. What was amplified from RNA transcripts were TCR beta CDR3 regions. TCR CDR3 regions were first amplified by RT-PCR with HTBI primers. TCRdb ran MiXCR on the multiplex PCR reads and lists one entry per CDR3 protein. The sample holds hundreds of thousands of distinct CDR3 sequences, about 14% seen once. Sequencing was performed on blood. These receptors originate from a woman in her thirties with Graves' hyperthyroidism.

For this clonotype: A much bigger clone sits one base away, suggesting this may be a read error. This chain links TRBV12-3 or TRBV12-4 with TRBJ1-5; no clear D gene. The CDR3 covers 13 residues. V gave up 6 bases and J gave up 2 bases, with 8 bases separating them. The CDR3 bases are TGTGCCAGCAGGTGGGCCGGCAATCAGCCCCAGCATTTT. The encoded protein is CASRWAGNQPQHF.

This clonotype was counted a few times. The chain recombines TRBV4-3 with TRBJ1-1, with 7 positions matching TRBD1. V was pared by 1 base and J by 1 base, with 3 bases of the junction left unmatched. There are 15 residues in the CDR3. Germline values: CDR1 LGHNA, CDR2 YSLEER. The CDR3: CASSQVDRENTEAFF. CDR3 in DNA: TGCGCCAGCAGCCAAGTAGACAGGGAGAACACTGAAGCTTTCTTT.

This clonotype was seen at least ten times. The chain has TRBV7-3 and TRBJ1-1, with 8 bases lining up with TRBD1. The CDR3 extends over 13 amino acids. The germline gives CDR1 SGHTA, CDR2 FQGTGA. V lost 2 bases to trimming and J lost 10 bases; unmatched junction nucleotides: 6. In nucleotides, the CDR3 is TGTGCCAGCAGCTTAGGGACAGGCGAACTAGCTTTCTTT. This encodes CASSLGTGELAFF.

CDR3 coding DNA: TGCAGCGTTTTCCGGGACGCTACCTACGAGCAGTACTTC. It specifies CSVFRDATYEQYF. The rearrangement uses TRBV29-1 and TRBJ2-7, with D perhaps assigned TRBD1 or TRBD2 (5 bases each). The CDR3 length is 13 residues. Between the trimmed V and J ends, which lost 5 bases and 2 bases, there was a span of 13 bases. CDR1 is SQVTM, CDR2 ANQGSEA, per germline.

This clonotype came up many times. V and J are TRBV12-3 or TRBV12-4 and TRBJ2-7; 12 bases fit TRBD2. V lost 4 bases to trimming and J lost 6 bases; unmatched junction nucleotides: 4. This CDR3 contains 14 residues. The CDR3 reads CASSSSGRAGEQYF. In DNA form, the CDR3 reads TGTGCCAGCAGTTCTAGCGGGAGGGCGGGCGAGCAGTACTTC.

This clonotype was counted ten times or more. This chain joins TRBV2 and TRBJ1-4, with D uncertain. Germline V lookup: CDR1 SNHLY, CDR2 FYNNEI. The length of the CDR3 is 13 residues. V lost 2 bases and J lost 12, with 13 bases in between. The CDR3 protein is CASSENSGVELFF. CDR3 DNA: TGTGCCAGCAGTGAAAACTCGGGAGTTGAACTGTTTTTT.

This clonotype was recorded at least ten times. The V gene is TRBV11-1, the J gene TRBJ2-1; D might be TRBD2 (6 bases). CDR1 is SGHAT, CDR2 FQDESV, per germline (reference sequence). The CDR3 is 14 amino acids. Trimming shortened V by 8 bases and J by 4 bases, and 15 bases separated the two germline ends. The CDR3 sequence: CASQSHGGYNEQFF. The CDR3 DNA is TGTGCCAGCCAAAGCCACGGGGGTTACAATGAGCAGTTCTTC.

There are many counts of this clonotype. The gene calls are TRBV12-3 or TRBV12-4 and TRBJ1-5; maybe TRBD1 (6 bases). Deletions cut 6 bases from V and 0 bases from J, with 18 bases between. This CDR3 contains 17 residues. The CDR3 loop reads CASSLTGPGVSNQPQHF. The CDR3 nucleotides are TGTGCCAGCAGCCTCACAGGGCCCGGTGTTAGCAATCAGCCCCAGCATTTT.

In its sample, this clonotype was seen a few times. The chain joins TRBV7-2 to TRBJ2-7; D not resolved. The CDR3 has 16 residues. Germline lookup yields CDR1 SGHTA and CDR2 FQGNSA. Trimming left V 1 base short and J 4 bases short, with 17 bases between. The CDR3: CASSLDWFATPYEQYF. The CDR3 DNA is TGTGCCAGCAGCTTAGATTGGTTTGCGACACCTTACGAGCAGTACTTC.

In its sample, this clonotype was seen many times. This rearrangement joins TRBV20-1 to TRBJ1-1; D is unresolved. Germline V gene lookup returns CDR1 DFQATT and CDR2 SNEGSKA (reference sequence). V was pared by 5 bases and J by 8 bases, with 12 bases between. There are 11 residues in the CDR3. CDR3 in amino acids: CSAPTQGEAFF. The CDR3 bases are TGCAGTGCTCCCACCCAAGGAGAAGCTTTCTTT.